Listed below are T cell receptor beta chains from one sample, sequenced in a study of shared clonotypes between healthy human individuals. Data came from immunoSEQ multiplex PCR; TCRdb stores just in-frame clones and leaves some out. The sample yields roughly 1,500,000 clones, roughly 98.5% seen once. The sample consisted of naive CD4+ T cells sorted from blood. These receptors were collected from a man aged 30-40 years in good health. Each CDR3 is given with its conserved first and last residue. A D gene is named only where the DNA matches it firmly. Not every row has a clone size; where given, it reads once, few, many or a size class.

CDR3aa,CDR3nt,j_gene,v_gene,len,d_gene,abundance
CASSTTGGADGYTF,TGTGCCAGCAGTACGACAGGGGGCGCGGATGGCTACACCTTC,TRBJ1-2,TRBV6-6,14,TRBD1,NA
CASSLGAARQETQYF,TGCGCCAGCAGCCTGGGGGCGGCGAGGCAAGAGACCCAGTACTTC,TRBJ2-5,TRBV5-1,15,NA,NA
CASSLQEGQNSNEQFF,TGTGCCAGCTCACTTCAAGAGGGACAGAACTCCAATGAGCAGTTCTTC,TRBJ2-1,TRBV18,16,TRBD1,NA
CASSLGVGGLDTQYF,TGTGCCAGCAGCTTAGGGGTGGGTGGGCTGGATACGCAGTATTTT,TRBJ2-3,TRBV7-2,15,NA,NA
CASSFFAGGYDEQYF,TGTGCCAGCAGCTTTTTCGCGGGAGGGTACGACGAGCAGTACTTC,TRBJ2-7,TRBV7-9,15,TRBD2,NA
CASSQRGGYEQYF,TGTGCCAGCAGCCAGCGGGGTGGCTACGAGCAGTACTTC,TRBJ2-7,TRBV11-3,13,TRBD2,NA
CASSQRKLNTEAFF,TGTGCCAGCAGCCAAAGAAAGCTGAACACTGAAGCTTTCTTT,TRBJ1-1,TRBV14,14,NA,NA
CASSVASGRSYEQYF,TGTGCCAGCAGCGTGGCTAGCGGGAGATCCTACGAGCAGTACTTC,TRBJ2-7,TRBV9,15,TRBD2,NA
CASSFDREVYGYTF,TGTGCCAGCAGCTTCGACAGGGAAGTCTATGGCTACACCTTC,TRBJ1-2,TRBV11-2,14,TRBD1,NA
CASSERREGLYNEQFF,TGCGCCAGCAGTGAGAGACGGGAGGGACTATACAATGAGCAGTTCTTC,TRBJ2-1,TRBV10-2,16,TRBD2,NA
CASSAAAGSSYNEQFF,TGTGCCAGCAGCGCGGCGGCAGGGAGCTCCTACAATGAGCAGTTCTTC,TRBJ2-1,TRBV7-8,16,NA,NA
CASSIDHGAVNTGELFF,TGTGCCAGTAGTATAGATCACGGGGCAGTGAACACCGGGGAGCTGTTTTTT,TRBJ2-2,TRBV19,17,NA,NA
CASSDRPWDEQFF,TGTGCCAGCAGTGACCGACCATGGGATGAGCAGTTCTTC,TRBJ2-1,TRBV6-1,13,NA,NA
CASSLGGGSTDTQYF,TGTGCCAGCAGCTTAGGTGGCGGAAGCACAGATACGCAGTATTTT,TRBJ2-3,TRBV13,15,NA,NA
CASIQGDVKETQYF,TGTGCCAGCATACAGGGGGACGTCAAAGAGACCCAGTACTTC,TRBJ2-5,TRBV7-2,14,TRBD1,NA
CATSRDLFEGEYGYTF,TGTGCCACCAGCAGAGATCTATTTGAGGGCGAGTATGGCTACACCTTC,TRBJ1-2,TRBV15,16,NA,NA
CASSQVDRELTEAFF,TGCGCCAGCAGCCAAGTAGACAGGGAGCTTACTGAAGCTTTCTTT,TRBJ1-1,TRBV4-1,15,TRBD1,NA
CASSLRVTASGANVLTF,TGTGCCAGCAGCTTGAGAGTCACAGCCTCTGGGGCCAACGTCCTGACTTTC,TRBJ2-6,TRBV5-6,17,NA,once
CASSSVAGGNQPQHF,TGTGCCAGCAGCTCCGTCGCAGGGGGCAATCAGCCCCAGCATTTT,TRBJ1-5,TRBV7-2,15,NA,NA
CASSEARDTGELFF,TGTGCCAGCAGTGAAGCGAGGGACACCGGGGAGCTGTTTTTT,TRBJ2-2,TRBV2,14,NA,once
CASSRTGSQETQYF,TGTGCCAGCAGTCGGACAGGATCCCAAGAGACCCAGTACTTC,TRBJ2-5,TRBV28,14,TRBD1,NA
CASSFGEETQYF,TGTGCCAGCAGTTTCGGGGAAGAGACCCAGTACTTC,TRBJ2-5,TRBV28,12,NA,NA